This TCR beta chain was captured by sequencing in a study of OX40 agonist ivuxolimab in advanced cancers. For the study at large: Patients were dosed intravenously with ivuxolimab at 0.01 to 10 mg/kg every 2 weeks. General study findings and limits: In the 0.1-3.0 mg/kg groups, partial responders showed among the lowest expansion.

Trimming removed 5 bases from V and 9 bases from J; junction bases left unmatched: 9. This CDR3 has 14 amino acids. Germline V gene lookup returns CDR1 SGHTS and CDR2 YDEGEE. Patients with autoimmune history or systemic immunosuppression were excluded. The protocol was immunoSEQ multiplex PCR, while the TCRdb copy is restricted to in-frame clones and leaves out a portion. The sample includes tens of thousands of clones, about 95% of them seen just once. Of note for this clone: Its antigen is not known.

The specimen comprised CD4+ or CD8+ T cells sorted from blood, sampled in a trial of the OX40 agonist ivuxolimab. The TCR comes from an adult with an advanced solid tumor such as melanoma, head and neck, liver or kidney cancer. The V call is TRBV5-8, the J call TRBJ1-4; 8 positions match TRBD1. CDR3 loop: CASSKTGVPKKLFF. The CDR3 coding sequence is TGTGCCAGCAGTAAGACAGGGGTTCCGAAAAAACTGTTTTTT.